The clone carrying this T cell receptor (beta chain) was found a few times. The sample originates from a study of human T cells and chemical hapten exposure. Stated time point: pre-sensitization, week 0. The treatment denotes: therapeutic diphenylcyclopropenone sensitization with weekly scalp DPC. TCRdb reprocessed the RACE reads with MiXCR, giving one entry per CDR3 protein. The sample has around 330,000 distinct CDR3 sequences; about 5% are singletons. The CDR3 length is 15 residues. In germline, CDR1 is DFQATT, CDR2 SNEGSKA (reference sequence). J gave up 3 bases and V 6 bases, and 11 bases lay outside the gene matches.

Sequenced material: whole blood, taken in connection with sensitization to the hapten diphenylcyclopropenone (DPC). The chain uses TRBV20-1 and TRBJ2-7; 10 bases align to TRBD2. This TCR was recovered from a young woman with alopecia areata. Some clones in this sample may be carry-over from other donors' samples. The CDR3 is CSAERPSGGNYEQYF. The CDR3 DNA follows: TGCAGTGCGGAACGCCCTAGCGGGGGTAACTACGAGCAGTACTTC.